This T cell receptor beta chain emerged from a study of T cell responses to AZD1222 COVID-19 vaccine. V shed 5 bases and J 0 bases; nucleotides not matched to a gene: 6. CDR1 and CDR2 from the germline V gene are SEHNR and FQNEAQ (reference sequence). This CDR3 is 15 amino acids long. Libraries were prepared by immunoSEQ multiplex PCR; TCRdb keeps only in-frame clonotypes and omits some of them. Here the sample spans tens of thousands of clones, about 83% being singletons. Findings and limits, study-wide: AZD1222 recipients seropositive at baseline numbered only six. White British ancestry dominated among donors, who included more females, and clonal diversity was possibly underestimated.

In regard to this clone: No antigen is known for it.

This material consisted of peripheral blood, taken on day 0 of AZD1222 vaccination. This chain joins TRBV7-9 and TRBJ2-7; the match to TRBD1 covers 8 bases. The TCR originated in an adult in good health. CDR3: CASSIRGTGSYEQYF. CDR3 sequence (DNA): TGTGCCAGCAGCATTCGCGGGACAGGCTCCTACGAGCAGTACTTC.